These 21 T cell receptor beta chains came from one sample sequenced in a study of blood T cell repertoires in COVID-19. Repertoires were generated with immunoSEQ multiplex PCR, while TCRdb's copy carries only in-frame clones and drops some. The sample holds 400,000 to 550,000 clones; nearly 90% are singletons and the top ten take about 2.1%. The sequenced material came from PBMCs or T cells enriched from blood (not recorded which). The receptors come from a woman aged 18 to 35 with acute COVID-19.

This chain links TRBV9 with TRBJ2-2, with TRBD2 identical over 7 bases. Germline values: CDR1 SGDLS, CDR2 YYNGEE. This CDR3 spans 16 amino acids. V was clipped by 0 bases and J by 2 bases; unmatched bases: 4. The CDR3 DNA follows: TGTGCCAGCAGCGTAGACCTAGCGGTAAACACCGGGGAGCTGTTTTTT. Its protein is CASSVDLAVNTGELFF.

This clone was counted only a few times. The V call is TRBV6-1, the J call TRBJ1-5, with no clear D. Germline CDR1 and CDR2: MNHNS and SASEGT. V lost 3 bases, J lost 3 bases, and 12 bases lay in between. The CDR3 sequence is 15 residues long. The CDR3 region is CASSDGGPSNQPQHF. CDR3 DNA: TGTGCCAGCAGTGATGGAGGGCCCTCCAATCAGCCCCAGCATTTT.

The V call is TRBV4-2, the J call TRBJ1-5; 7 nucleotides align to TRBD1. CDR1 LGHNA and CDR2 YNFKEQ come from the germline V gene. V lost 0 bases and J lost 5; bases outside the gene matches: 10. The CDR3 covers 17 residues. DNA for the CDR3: TGTGCCAGCAGCCAAGACGGGCACAGGGGTACTTATCAGCCCCAGCATTTT. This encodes CASSQDGHRGTYQPQHF.

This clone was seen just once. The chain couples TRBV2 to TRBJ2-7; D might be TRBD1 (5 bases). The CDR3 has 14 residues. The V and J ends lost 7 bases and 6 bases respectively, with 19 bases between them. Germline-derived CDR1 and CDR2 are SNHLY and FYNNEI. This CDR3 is CASTQSKPQGEQYF. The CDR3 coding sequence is TGTGCCAGCACCCAGAGTAAGCCCCAGGGCGAGCAGTACTTC.

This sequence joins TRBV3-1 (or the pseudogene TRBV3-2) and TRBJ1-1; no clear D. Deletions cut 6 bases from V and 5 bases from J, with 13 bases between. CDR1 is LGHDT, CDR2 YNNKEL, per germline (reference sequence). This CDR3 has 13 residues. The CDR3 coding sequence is TGTGCCAGCAGTGGGAGTTCTGGGACTGAAGCTTTCTTT. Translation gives CASSGSSGTEAFF.

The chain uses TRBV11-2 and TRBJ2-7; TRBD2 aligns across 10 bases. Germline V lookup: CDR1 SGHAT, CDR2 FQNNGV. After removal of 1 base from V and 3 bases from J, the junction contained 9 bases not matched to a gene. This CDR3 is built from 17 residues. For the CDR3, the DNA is TGTGCCAGCAGCTTAGCTGGAGGACTAGCGGATCGCTACGAGCAGTACTTC. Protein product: CASSLAGGLADRYEQYF.

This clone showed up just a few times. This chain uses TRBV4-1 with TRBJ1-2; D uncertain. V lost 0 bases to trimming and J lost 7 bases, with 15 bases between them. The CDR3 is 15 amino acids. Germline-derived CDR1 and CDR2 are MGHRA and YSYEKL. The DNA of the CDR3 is TGCGCCAGCAGCCAAGATCGGTCGGGGTCGGGTGGCTACACCTTC. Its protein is CASSQDRSGSGGYTF.

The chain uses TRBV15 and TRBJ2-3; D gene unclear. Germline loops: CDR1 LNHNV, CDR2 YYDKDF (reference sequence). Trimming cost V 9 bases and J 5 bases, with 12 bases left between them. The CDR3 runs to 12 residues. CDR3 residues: CATRWSGDTQYF. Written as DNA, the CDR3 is TGTGCCACTCGTTGGTCGGGAGATACGCAGTATTTT.

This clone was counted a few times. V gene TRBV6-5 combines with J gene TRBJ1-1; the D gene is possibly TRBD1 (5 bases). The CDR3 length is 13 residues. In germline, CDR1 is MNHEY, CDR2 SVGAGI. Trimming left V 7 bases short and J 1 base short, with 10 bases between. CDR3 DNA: TGTGCCAGCATACCAGGGAAGAACACTGAAGCTTTCTTT. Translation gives CASIPGKNTEAFF.

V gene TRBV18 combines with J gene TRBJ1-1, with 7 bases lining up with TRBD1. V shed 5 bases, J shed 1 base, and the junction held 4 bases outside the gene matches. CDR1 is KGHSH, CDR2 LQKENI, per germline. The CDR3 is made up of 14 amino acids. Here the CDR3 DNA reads TGTGCCAGCTCATTGGACAGGACGAACACTGAAGCTTTCTTT. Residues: CASSLDRTNTEAFF.

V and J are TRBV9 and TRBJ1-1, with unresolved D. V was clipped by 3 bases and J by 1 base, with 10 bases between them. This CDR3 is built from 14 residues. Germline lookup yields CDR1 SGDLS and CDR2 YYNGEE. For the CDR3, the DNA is TGTGCCAGCAGCGGCAGTAATTCGAACACTGAAGCTTTCTTT. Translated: CASSGSNSNTEAFF.

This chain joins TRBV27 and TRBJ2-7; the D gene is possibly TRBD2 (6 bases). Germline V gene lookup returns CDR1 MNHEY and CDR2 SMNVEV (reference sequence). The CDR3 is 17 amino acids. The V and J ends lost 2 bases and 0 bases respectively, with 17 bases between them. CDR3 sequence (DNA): TGTGCCAGCAGTTTAGGCTTTGGGGTTAGCGGCTCCTACGAGCAGTACTTC. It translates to CASSLGFGVSGSYEQYF.

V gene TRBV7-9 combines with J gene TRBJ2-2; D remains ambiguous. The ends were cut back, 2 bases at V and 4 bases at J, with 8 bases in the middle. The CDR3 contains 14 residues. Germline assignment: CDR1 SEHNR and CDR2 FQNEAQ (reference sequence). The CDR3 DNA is TGTGCCAGCAGCTTAATGTCGGGCACCGGGGAGCTGTTTTTT. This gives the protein CASSLMSGTGELFF.

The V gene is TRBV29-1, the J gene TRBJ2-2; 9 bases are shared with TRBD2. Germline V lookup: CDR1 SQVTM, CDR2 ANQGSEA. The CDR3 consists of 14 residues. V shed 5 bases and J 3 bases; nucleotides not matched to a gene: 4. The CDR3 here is CSVYLAGYTGELFF. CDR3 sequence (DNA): TGCAGCGTTTACCTAGCGGGGTACACCGGGGAGCTGTTTTTT.

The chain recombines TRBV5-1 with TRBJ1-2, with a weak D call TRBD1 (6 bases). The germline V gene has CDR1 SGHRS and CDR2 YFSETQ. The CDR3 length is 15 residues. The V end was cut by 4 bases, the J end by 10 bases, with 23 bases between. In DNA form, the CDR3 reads TGCGCCAGCAGCCAAGATGGGACACCGGATGGATACTACACCTTC. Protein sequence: CASSQDGTPDGYYTF. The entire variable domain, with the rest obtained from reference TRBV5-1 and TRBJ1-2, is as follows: KAGVTQTPRYLIKTRGQQVTLSCSPISGHRSVSWYQQTPGQGLQFLFEYFSETQRNKGNFPGRFSGRQFSNSRSEMNVSTLELGDSALYLCASSQDGTPDGYYTFGSGTRLTVV.

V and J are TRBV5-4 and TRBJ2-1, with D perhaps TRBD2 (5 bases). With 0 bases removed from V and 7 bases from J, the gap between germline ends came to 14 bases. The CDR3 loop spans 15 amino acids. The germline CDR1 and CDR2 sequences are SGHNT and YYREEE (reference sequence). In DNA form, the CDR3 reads TGTGCCAGCAGCTTGGGTGAGGGTAGGGTAAATGAGCAGTTCTTC. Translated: CASSLGEGRVNEQFF.

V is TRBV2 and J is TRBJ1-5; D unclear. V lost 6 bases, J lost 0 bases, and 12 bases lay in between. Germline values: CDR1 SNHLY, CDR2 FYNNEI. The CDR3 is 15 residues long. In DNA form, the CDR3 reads TGTGCCAGCAGGAGGACTTACAATAGCAATCAGCCCCAGCATTTT. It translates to CASRRTYNSNQPQHF.

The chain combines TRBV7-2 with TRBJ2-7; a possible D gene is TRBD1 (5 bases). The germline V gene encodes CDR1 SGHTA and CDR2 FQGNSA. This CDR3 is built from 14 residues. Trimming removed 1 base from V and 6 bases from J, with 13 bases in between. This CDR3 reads CASSLVPGQAEQYF. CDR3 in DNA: TGTGCCAGCAGCTTAGTCCCAGGGCAGGCCGAGCAGTACTTC.

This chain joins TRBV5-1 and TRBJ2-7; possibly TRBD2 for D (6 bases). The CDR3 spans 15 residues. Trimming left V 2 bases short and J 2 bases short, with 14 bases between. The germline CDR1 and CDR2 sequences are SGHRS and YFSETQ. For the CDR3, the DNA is TGCGCCAGCAGCTTAGGCGGGACCGAAACCTACGAGCAGTACTTC. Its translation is CASSLGGTETYEQYF.

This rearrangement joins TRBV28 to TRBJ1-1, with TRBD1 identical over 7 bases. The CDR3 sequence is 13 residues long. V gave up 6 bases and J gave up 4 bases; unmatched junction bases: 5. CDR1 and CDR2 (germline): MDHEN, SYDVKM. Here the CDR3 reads CASRSGGPTEAFF. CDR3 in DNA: TGTGCCAGCAGGTCAGGGGGGCCCACTGAAGCTTTCTTT.

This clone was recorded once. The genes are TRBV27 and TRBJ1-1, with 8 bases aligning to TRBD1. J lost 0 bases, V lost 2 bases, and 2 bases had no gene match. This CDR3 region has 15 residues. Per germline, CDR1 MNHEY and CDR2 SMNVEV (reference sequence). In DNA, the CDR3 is TGTGCCAGCAGTTTACGACAGGGGATGAACACTGAAGCTTTCTTT. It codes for CASSLRQGMNTEAFF.